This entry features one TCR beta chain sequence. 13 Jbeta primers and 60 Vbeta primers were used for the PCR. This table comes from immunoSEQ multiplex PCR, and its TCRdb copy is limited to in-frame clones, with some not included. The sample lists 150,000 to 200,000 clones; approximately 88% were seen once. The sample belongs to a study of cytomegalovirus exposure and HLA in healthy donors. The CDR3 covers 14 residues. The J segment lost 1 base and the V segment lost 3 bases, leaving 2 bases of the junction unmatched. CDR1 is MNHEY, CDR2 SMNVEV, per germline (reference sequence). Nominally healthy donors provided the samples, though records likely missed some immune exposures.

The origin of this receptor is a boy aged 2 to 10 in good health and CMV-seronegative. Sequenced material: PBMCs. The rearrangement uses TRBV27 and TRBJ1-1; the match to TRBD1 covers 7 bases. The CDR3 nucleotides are TGTGCCAGCAGTTTCAGGGGGTCGAACACTGAAGCTTTCTTT. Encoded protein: CASSFRGSNTEAFF.